This T cell receptor (beta chain) was captured by sequencing in a study of blood T cells in healthy people across ages. General study findings and limits: With naive T cell percentage, TCR beta diversity showed a strong correlation. Any conclusive comparison of naive versus antigen-experienced cells was prevented by using unsorted PBMCs. A roughly linear age-dependent decrease characterized TCR beta diversity per million T cells.

With 2 bases removed from V and 7 bases from J, the gap between germline ends came to 24 bases. There are 16 residues in the CDR3. The germline gives CDR1 DFQATT, CDR2 SNEGSKA (reference sequence). A second PCR of 7 to 11 cycles used a sample-barcoded 5' primer and a J-beta primer mix. TCRdb itself ran the 5' RACE reads through MiXCR, one entry per CDR3 protein. The sample comprises fewer than 750,000 distinct CDR3 sequences, roughly 48% of which are singletons, and approximately 25% rests with the top ten. Every sample had a minimum of 6.5 million PBMCs isolated. On this clonotype itself: Its antigen is not identified.

The chain carries TRBV20-1 and TRBJ2-7, with D uncertain. This clonotype originated in a man older than 75 in good health. The sequencing input was blood. The CDR3 region is CSARRLLRLTDDEQYF. The CDR3 coding sequence is TGCAGTGCTAGACGCCTTTTAAGACTGACCGACGATGAGCAGTACTTC.